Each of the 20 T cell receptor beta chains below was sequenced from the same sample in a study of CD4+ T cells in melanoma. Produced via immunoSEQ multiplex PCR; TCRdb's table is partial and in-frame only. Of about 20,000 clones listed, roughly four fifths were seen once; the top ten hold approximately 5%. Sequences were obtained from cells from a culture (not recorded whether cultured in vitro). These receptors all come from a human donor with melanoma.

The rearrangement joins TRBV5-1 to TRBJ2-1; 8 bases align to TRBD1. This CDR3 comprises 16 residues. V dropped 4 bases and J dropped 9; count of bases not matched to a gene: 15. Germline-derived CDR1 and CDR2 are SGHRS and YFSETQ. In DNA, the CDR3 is TGCGCCAGCAGCCCCAGGGGGCCGACGGGTCGTGGTGAGCAGTTCTTC. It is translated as CASSPRGPTGRGEQFF.

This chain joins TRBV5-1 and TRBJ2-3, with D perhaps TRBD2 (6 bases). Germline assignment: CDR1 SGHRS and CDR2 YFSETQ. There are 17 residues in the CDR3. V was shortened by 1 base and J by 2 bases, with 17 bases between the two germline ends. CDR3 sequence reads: CASSLRGALTYTDTQYF. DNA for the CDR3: TGCGCCAGCAGCTTGCGCGGGGCCCTAACCTACACAGATACGCAGTATTTT. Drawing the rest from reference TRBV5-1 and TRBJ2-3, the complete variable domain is KAGVTQTPRYLIKTRGQQVTLSCSPISGHRSVSWYQQTPGQGLQFLFEYFSETQRNKGNFPGRFSGRQFSNSRSEMNVSTLELGDSALYLCASSLRGALTYTDTQYFGPGTRLTVL.

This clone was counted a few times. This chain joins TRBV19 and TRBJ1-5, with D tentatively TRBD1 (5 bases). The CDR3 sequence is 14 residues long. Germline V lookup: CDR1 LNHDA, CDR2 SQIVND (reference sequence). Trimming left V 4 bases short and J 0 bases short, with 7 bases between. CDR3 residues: CASSKGHSNQPQHF. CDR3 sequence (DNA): TGTGCCAGTAGTAAAGGACATAGCAATCAGCCCCAGCATTTT.

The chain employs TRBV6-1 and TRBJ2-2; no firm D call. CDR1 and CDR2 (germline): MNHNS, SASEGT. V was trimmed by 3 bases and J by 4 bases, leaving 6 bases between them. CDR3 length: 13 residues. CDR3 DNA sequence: TGTGCCAGCAGTGACGGCATCACCGGGGAGCTGTTTTTT. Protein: CASSDGITGELFF.

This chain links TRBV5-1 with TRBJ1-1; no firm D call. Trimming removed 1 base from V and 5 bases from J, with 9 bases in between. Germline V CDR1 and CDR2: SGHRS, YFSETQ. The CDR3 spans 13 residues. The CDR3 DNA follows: TGCGCCAGCAGCTTGAGATCGCCTACTGAAGCTTTCTTT. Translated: CASSLRSPTEAFF.

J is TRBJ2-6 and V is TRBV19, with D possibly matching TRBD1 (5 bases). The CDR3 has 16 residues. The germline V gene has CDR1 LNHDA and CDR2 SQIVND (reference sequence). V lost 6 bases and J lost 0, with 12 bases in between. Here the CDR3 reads CASSPPQGSGANVLTF. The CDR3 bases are TGTGCCAGTAGCCCCCCCCAGGGCTCTGGGGCCAACGTCCTGACTTTC.

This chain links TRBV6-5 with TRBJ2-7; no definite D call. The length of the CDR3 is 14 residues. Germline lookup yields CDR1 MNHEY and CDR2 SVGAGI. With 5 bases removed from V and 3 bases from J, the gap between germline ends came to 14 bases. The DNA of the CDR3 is TGTGCCAGCAGTCCTGGGGTAGCCCGCTACGAGCAGTACTTC. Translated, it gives CASSPGVARYEQYF.

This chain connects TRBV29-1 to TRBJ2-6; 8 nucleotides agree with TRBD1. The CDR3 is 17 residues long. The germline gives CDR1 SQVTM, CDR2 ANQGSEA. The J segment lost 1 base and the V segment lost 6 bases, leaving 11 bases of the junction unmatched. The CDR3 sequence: CSVGGQGDSSGANVLTF. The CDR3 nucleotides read TGCAGCGTAGGAGGACAGGGTGATAGTTCTGGGGCCAACGTCCTGACTTTC.

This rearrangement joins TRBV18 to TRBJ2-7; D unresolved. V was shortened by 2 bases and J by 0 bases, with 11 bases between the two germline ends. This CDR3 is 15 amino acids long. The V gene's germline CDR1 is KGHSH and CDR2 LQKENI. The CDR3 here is CASSPTAVLSYEQYF. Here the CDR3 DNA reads TGTGCCAGCTCACCAACGGCAGTCCTCTCCTACGAGCAGTACTTC.

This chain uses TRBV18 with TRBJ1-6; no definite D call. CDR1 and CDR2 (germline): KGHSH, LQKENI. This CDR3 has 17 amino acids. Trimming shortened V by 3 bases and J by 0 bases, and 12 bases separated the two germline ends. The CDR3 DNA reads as TGTGCCAGCTCACCCCTAGGGCAGAACTCCTATAATTCACCCCTCCACTTT. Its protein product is CASSPLGQNSYNSPLHF.

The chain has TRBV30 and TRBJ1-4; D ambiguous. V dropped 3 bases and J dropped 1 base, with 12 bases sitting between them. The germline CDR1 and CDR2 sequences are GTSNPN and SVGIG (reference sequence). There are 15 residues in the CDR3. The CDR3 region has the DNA TGTGCCTGGAGGCGCCTTCTTGGAACTAATGAAAAACTGTTTTTT. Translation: CAWRRLLGTNEKLFF.

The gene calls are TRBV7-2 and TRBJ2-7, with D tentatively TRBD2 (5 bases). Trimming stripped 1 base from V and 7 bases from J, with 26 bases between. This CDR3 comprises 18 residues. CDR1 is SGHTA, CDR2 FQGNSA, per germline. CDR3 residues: CASSLVRRFGGPSTEQYF. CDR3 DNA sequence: TGTGCCAGCAGCTTAGTGAGGCGGTTCGGCGGGCCCTCTACGGAGCAGTACTTC.

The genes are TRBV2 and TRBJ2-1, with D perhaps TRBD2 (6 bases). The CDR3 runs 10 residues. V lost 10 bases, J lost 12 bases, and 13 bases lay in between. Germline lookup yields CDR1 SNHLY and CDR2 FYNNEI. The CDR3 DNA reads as TGTGCCACCGACAACGGGGGGCAGTTCTTC. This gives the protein CATDNGGQFF.

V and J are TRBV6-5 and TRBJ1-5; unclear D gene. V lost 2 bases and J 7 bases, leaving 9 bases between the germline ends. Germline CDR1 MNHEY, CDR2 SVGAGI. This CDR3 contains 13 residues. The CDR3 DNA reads TGTGCCAGCAGTTACAGGGAGGGCCAGCCCCAGCATTTT. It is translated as CASSYREGQPQHF.

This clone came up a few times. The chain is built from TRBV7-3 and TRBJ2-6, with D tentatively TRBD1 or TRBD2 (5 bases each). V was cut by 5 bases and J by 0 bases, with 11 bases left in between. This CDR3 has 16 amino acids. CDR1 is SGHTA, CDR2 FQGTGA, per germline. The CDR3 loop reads CASSRDRSSGANVLTF. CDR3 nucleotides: TGTGCCAGCAGCCGGGACCGAAGCTCTGGGGCCAACGTCCTGACTTTC.

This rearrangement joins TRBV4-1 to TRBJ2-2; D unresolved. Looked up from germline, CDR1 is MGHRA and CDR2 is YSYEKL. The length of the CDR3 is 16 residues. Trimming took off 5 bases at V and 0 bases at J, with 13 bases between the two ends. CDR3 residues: CASSIIGKTNTGELFF. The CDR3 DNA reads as TGCGCCAGCAGCATTATAGGGAAGACGAACACCGGGGAGCTGTTTTTT.

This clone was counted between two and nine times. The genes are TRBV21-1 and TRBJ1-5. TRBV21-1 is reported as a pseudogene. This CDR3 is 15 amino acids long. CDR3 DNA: TGTGCCAGCGAACTTCGGCCGGGGAGCAATCAGCCCCAGCATTTT. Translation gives CASELRPGSNQPQHF.

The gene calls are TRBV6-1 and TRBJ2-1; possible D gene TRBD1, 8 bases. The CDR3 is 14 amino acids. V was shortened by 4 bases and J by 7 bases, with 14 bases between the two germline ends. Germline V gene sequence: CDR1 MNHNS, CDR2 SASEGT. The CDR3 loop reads CASSARGRGNEQFF. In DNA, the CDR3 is TGTGCCAGCAGTGCCAGGGGGCGGGGGAATGAGCAGTTCTTC.

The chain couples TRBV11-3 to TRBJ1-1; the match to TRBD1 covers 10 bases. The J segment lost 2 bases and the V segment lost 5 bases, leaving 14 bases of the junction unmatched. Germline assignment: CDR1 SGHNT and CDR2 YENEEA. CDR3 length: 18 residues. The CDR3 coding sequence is TGTGCCAGCAGCACCCTTGTCCCGGGACAGGGGTTTAACACTGAAGCTTTCTTT. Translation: CASSTLVPGQGFNTEAFF.

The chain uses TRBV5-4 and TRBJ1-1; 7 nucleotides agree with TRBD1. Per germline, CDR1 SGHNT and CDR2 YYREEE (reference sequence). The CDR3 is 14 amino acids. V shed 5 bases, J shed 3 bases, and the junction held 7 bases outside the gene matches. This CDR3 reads CASSRRQGDTEAFF. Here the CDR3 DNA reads TGTGCCAGCAGTCGGAGACAGGGTGACACTGAAGCTTTCTTT.